This T cell receptor beta chain came from a study of blood T cell repertoires in COVID-19. TCRdb's copy holds only in-frame clones and misses some; the assay was immunoSEQ multiplex PCR. The sample carries about 430,000 clones, around 90% recorded once. The length of the CDR3 is 16 residues. The V end was cut by 1 base, the J end by 0 bases, with 13 bases between. Per germline, CDR1 MGHRA and CDR2 YSYEKL. This TCR was sampled from a man between 18 and 35 years old with COVID-19, enrolled during active disease. Sequenced material: peripheral blood. V gene TRBV4-1 combines with J gene TRBJ2-7; D might be TRBD1 (5 bases). The CDR3 reads CASSQGWTSSSYEQYF. The CDR3 coding sequence is TGCGCCAGCAGCCAAGGGTGGACATCGAGCTCCTACGAGCAGTACTTC.